The entry below describes one T cell receptor beta chain. Some clones are missing from TCRdb's copy, which holds only in-frame ones; the method was immunoSEQ multiplex PCR. The sample has about 38,000 clones, over 60% seen once. This specimen comes from a study of OX40 agonist ivuxolimab in advanced cancers. Study overall: A male proportion of 70% to 90% was recorded, with mean age about 54 years and range about 23 to 90.

The J segment lost 9 bases and the V segment lost 5 bases, leaving 12 bases of the junction unmatched. Germline V gives CDR1 SGHTA, CDR2 FQGTGA. The CDR3 has 16 amino acids. Autoimmune disease history or systemic immunosuppression meant exclusion. The chain employs TRBV7-3 and TRBJ2-1; TRBD1 matches 11 bases. The sample in question was CD4+ or CD8+ T cells sorted from blood, obtained in a trial of the OX40 agonist ivuxolimab. The TCR sequence derives from an adult with an advanced solid tumor such as melanoma, head and neck, liver or kidney cancer. As DNA, the CDR3 is TGTGCCAGCAGCCTATCCCCCGGGACAGGGGGTAGTGAGCAGTTCTTC. Translation gives CASSLSPGTGGSEQFF.